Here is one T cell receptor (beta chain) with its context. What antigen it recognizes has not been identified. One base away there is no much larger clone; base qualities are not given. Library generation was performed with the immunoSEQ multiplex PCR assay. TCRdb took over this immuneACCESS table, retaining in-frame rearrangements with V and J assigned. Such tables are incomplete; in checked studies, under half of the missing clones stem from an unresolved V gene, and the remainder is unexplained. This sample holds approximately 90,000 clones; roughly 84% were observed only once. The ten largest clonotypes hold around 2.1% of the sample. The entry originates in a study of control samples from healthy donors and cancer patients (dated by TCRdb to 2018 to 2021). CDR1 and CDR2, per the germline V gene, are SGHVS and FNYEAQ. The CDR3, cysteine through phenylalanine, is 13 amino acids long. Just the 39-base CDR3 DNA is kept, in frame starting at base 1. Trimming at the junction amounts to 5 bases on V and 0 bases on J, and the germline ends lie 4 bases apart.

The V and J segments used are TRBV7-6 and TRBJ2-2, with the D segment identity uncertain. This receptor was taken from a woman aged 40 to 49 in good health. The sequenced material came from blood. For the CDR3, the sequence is CASSKTNTGELFF. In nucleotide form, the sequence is TGTGCCAGCAGCAAGACGAACACCGGGGAGCTGTTTTTT.